The clone carrying this T cell receptor (beta chain) was counted between two and nine times. CDR3 length: 15 residues. V shed 8 bases and J shed 5 bases, with 19 bases lying between them. Germline assignment: CDR1 MNHEY and CDR2 SVGAGI. The PCR contained 60 Vbeta and 13 Jbeta primers. The data were produced by immunoSEQ multiplex PCR, yet TCRdb's version contains in-frame clones alone and is incomplete. Among roughly 200,000 clones listed, around four fifths were seen once. The data are from a study of cytomegalovirus exposure and HLA in healthy donors. Looking at the study overall: HLA-typed donors were the source of about 85 million unique TCRs, which an early data release held.

The sequencing input was PBMCs. The V gene is TRBV6-5, the J gene TRBJ1-5; D remains ambiguous. The origin of this receptor is a man aged 45-65 years in good health and CMV-seronegative. The CDR3 protein is CASGRGWGVDQPQHF. In DNA, the CDR3 is TGTGCCAGCGGTCGAGGTTGGGGAGTGGATCAGCCCCAGCATTTT.